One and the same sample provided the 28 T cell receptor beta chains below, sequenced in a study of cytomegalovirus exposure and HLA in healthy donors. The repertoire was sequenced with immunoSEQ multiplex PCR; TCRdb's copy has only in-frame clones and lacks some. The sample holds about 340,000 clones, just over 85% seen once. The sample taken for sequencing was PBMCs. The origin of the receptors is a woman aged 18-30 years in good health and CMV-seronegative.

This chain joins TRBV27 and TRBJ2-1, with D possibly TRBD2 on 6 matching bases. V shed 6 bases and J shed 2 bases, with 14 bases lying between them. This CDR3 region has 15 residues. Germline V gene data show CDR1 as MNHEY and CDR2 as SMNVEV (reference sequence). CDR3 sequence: CASSHGGLAYNEQFF. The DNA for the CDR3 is TGTGCCAGCAGCCATGGGGGACTGGCCTACAATGAGCAGTTCTTC.

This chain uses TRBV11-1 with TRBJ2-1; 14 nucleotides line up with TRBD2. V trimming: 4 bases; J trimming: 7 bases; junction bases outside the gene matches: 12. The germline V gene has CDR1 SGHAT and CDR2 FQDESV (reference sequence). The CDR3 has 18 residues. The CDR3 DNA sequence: TGTGCCAGCAGCTCCGGAGGGACTAGCGGGAGCAGGGAAAATGAGCAGTTCTTC. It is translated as CASSSGGTSGSRENEQFF.

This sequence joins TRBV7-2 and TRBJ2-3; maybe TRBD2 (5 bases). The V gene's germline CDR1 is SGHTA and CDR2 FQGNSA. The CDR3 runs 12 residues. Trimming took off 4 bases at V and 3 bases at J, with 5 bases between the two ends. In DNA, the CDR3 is TGTGCCAGCAGCTCGGGGACAGATACGCAGTATTTT. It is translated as CASSSGTDTQYF.

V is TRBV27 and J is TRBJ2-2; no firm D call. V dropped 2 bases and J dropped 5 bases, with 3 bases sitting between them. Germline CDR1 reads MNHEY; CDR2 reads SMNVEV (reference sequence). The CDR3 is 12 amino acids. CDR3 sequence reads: CASSLLTGELFF. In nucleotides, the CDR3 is TGTGCCAGCAGTTTACTAACCGGGGAGCTGTTTTTT.

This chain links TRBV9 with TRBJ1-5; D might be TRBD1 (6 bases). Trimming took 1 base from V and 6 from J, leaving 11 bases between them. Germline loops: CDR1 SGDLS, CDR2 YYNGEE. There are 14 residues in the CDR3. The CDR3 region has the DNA TGTGCCAGCAGCGTATCAGGGGTCGGTCAGCCCCAGCATTTT. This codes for CASSVSGVGQPQHF.

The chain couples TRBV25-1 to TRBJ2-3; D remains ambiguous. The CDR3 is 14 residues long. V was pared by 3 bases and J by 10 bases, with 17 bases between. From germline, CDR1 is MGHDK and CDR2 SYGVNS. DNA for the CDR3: TGTGCCAGCAGTGATCCTAAGCTCTCGATGGCGCAGTATTTT. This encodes CASSDPKLSMAQYF.

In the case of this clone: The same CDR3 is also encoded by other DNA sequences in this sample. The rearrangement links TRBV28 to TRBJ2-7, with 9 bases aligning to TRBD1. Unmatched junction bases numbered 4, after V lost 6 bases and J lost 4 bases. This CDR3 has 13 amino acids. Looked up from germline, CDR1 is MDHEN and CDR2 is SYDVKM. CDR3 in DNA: TGTGCCAGCAGGGGACAGGGTGGGTACGAGCAGTACTTC. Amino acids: CASRGQGGYEQYF.

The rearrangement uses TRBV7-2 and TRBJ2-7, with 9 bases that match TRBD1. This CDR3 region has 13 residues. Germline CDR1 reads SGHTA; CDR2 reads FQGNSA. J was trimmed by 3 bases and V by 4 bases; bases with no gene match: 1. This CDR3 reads CASSSTGGYEQYF. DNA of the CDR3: TGTGCCAGCAGCTCGACAGGGGGCTACGAGCAGTACTTC.

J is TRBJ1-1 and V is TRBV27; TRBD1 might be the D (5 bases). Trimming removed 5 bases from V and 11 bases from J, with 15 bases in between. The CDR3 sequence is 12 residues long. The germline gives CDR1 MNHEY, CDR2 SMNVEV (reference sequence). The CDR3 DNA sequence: TGTGCCAGCAGTCGCGGGGGGGGGTACGCTTTCTTT. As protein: CASSRGGGYAFF.

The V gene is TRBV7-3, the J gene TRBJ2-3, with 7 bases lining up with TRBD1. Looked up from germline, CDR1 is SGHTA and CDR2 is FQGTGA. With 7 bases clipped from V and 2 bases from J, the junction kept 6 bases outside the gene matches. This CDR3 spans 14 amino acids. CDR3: CASTPTGPTDTQYF. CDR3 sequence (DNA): TGTGCCAGCACCCCGACAGGGCCCACAGATACGCAGTATTTT.

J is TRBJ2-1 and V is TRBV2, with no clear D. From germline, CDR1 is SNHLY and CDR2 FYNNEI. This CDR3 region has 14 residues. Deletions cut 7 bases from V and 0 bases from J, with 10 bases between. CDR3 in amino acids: CASNAVNSYNEQFF. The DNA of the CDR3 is TGTGCCAGCAACGCAGTTAACTCCTACAATGAGCAGTTCTTC.

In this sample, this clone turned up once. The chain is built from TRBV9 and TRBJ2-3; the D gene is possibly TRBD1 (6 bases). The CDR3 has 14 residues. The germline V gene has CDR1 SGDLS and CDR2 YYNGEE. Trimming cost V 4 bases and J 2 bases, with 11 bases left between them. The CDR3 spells CASSPRGSTDTQYF. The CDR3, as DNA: TGTGCCAGCAGCCCTAGGGGGTCCACAGATACGCAGTATTTT.

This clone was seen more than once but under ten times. The CDR3 loop is CASRGTASYGYTF. The CDR3 nucleotides are TGTGCCAGTAGGGGGACAGCTTCCTATGGCTACACCTTC. V and J are TRBV19 and TRBJ1-2, with TRBD1 matching over 7 bases. After removal of 6 bases from V and 4 bases from J, the junction contained 5 bases not matched to a gene. From germline, CDR1 is LNHDA and CDR2 SQIVND (reference sequence). There are 13 residues in the CDR3.

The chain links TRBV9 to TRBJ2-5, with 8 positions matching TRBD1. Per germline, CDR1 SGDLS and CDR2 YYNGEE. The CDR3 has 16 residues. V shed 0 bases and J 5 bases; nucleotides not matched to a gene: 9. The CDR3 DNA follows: TGTGCCAGCAGCGTAGGGCATGTAGGACAGGGTGAGACCCAGTACTTC. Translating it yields CASSVGHVGQGETQYF.

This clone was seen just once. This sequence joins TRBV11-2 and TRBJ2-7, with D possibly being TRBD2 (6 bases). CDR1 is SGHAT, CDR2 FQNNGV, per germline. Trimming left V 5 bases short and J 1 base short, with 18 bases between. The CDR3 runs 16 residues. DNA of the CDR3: TGTGCCAGCAGCATACTGACTAGGGTGCAGTCCTACGAGCAGTACTTC. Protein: CASSILTRVQSYEQYF. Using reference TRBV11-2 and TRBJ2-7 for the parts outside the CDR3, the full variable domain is EAGVAQSPRYKIIEKRQSVAFWCNPISGHATLYWYQQILGQGPKLLIQFQNNGVVDDSQLPKDRFSAERLKGVDSTLKIQPAKLEDSAVYLCASSILTRVQSYEQYFGPGTRLTVT.

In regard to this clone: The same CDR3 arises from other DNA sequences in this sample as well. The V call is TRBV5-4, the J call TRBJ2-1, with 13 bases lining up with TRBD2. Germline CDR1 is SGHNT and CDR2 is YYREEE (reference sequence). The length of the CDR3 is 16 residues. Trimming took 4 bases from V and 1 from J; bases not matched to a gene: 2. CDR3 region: CASSGLAGASYNEQFF. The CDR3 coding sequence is TGTGCCAGCAGCGGACTAGCGGGAGCTTCCTACAATGAGCAGTTCTTC.

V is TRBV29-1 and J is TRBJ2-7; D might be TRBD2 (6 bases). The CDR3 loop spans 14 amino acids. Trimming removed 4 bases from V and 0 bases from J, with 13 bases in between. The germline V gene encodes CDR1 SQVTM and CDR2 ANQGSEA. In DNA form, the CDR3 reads TGCAGCGTTGGGACGACTAGGCCCTCCTACGAGCAGTACTTC. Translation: CSVGTTRPSYEQYF.

The CDR3 reads CASSPSPYEQYF. The CDR3 DNA is TGTGCCAGCAGTCCGAGCCCCTACGAGCAGTACTTC. The chain links TRBV27 to TRBJ2-7; D uncertain. Germline V gene data show CDR1 as MNHEY and CDR2 as SMNVEV (reference sequence). The V end was cut by 5 bases, the J end by 2 bases, with 7 bases between. This CDR3 spans 12 amino acids.

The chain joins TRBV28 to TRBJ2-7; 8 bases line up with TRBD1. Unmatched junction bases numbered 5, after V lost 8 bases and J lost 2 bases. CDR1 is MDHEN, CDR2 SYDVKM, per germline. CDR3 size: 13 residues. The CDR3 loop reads CASQQGGPYEQYF. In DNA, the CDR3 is TGTGCCAGCCAACAGGGGGGCCCCTACGAGCAGTACTTC.

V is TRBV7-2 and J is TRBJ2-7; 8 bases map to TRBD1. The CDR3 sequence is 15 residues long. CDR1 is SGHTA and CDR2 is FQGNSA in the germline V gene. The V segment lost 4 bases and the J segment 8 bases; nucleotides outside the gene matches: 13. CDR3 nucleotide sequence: TGTGCCAGCAGCTGGTCCGGGACAGGAACCCAGCAGCAGTACTTC. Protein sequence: CASSWSGTGTQQQYF.

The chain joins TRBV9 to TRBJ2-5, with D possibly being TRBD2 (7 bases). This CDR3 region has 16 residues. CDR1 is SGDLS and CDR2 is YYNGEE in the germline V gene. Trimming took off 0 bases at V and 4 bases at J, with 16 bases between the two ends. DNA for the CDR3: TGTGCCAGCAGCGTAGAGGCGCGGGGGCCTGCAGAGACCCAGTACTTC. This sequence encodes CASSVEARGPAETQYF.

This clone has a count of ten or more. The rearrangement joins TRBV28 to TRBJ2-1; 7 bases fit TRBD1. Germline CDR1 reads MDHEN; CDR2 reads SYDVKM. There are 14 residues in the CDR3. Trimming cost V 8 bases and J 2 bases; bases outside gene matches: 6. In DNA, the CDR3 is TGTGCCAGCTCCGACAGGGTCGCCTACAATGAGCAGTTCTTC. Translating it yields CASSDRVAYNEQFF. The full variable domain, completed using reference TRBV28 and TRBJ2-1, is DVKVTQSSRYLVKRTGEKVFLECVQDMDHENMFWYRQDPGLGLRLIYFSYDVKMKEKGDIPEGYSVSREKKERFSLILESASTNQTSMYLCASSDRVAYNEQFFGPGTRLTVL.

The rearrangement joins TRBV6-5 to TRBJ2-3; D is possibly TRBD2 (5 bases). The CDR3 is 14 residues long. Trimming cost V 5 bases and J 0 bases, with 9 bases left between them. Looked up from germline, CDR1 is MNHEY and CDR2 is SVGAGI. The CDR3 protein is CASSISVSTDTQYF. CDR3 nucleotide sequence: TGTGCCAGCAGTATTAGCGTTAGCACAGATACGCAGTATTTT.

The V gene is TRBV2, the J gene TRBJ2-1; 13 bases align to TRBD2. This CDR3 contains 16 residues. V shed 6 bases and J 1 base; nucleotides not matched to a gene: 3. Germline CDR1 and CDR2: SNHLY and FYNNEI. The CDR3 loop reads CASRGLAGWSYNEQFF. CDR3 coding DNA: TGTGCCAGCAGGGGACTAGCGGGATGGTCCTACAATGAGCAGTTCTTC.

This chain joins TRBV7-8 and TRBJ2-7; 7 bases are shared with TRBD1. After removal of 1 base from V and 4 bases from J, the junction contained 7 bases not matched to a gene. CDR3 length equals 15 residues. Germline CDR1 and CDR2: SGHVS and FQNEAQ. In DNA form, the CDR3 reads TGTGCCAGCAGCTTAGTGACAGGGAATTCGTACGAGCAGTACTTC. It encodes CASSLVTGNSYEQYF.

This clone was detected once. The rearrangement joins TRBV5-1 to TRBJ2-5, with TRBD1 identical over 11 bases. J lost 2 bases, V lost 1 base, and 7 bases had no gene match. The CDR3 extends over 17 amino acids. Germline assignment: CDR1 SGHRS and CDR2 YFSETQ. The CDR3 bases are TGCGCCAGCAGCTTGATCAAGGGGACAGGGGGTCAAGAGACCCAGTACTTC. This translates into CASSLIKGTGGQETQYF.

Here the CDR3 reads CSVMGGENTGELFF. CDR3 DNA: TGCAGCGTTATGGGCGGGGAGAACACCGGGGAGCTGTTTTTT. The chain links TRBV29-1 to TRBJ2-2, with D perhaps matching TRBD2 (6 bases). V was cut by 5 bases and J by 1 base, with 11 bases left in between. CDR3 size: 14 residues. Germline V gives CDR1 SQVTM, CDR2 ANQGSEA.

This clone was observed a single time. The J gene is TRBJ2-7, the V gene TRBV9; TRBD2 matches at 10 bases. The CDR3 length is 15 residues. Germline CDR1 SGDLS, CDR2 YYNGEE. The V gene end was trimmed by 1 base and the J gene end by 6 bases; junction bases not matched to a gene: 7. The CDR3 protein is CASSVTSSGSTEQYF. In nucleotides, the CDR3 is TGTGCCAGCAGCGTAACGTCTAGCGGGAGTACCGAGCAGTACTTC.